Listed here are 28 T cell receptor beta chains from one sample, sequenced in a study of identical twins. From the 5' RACE reads, TCRdb called clonotypes with MiXCR, one entry per CDR3 protein. Among just over 500,000 distinct CDR3 sequences, approximately 22% were seen once, and the ten largest hold roughly 0.91%. A further study also used this sample, focusing on T cells expressing NK-cell markers.

The material sequenced was CD4+ T cells sorted from blood. The receptors originated from a woman aged 18-35 years in good health.

This clonotype was seen only a few times. The rearrangement uses TRBV12-3 or TRBV12-4 and TRBJ1-2, with no clear D. V was pared by 6 bases and J by 0 bases, with 17 bases between. The CDR3 loop spans 16 amino acids. This CDR3 reads CASSPGPGRANYGYTF. The CDR3 coding sequence is TGTGCCAGCAGCCCAGGCCCGGGCAGAGCTAACTATGGCTACACCTTC.

The chain couples TRBV7-8 to TRBJ2-5, with TRBD2 matching over 9 bases. The CDR3 has 16 residues. Germline loops: CDR1 SGHVS, CDR2 FQNEAQ. With V trimmed by 5 bases and J by 5 bases, 12 bases remained unmatched. The CDR3 protein is CASSPRVLAGVETQYF. The CDR3 bases are TGTGCCAGCAGCCCCAGAGTGTTAGCGGGAGTCGAGACCCAGTACTTC.

This clonotype was counted only a few times. This chain uses TRBV12-3 or TRBV12-4 with TRBJ2-4; TRBD2 matches 7 bases. CDR3 size: 12 residues. With V trimmed by 5 bases and J by 15 bases, 10 bases remained unmatched. The CDR3 nucleotides read TGTGCCAGCAGTGGGGGGGGAGCGAGTACGTACTTC. Encoded protein: CASSGGGASTYF.

This clonotype was recorded a few times. The chain links TRBV10-3 to TRBJ2-1, with a tentative D call TRBD1 (6 bases). The germline V gene has CDR1 ENHRY and CDR2 SYGVKD. The CDR3 totals 13 residues. The germline V and J ends were trimmed by 2 bases and 10 bases, with 12 bases remaining between them. CDR3 sequence: CAISEPTTGEQFF. CDR3 coding DNA: TGTGCCATCAGTGAGCCGACCACAGGGGAGCAGTTCTTC.

The rearrangement joins TRBV6-5 to TRBJ1-6; TRBD1 matches at 8 bases. Germline values: CDR1 MNHEY, CDR2 SVGAGI. Germline trimming cut 0 bases from V and 7 bases from J; bases unmatched to any gene: 5. The CDR3 length is 16 residues. This chain's CDR3 is CASSYSAGQGNSPLHF. The CDR3 coding sequence is TGTGCCAGCAGTTACTCAGCAGGACAGGGAAATTCACCCCTCCACTTT.

This clonotype was detected only a few times. The chain has TRBV12-3 or TRBV12-4 and TRBJ2-7, with D perhaps given as TRBD1 or TRBD2 (5 bases each). CDR3 length equals 15 residues. V gave up 6 bases and J gave up 3 bases, with 18 bases separating them. For the CDR3, the DNA is TGTGCCAGCAGCCCAACGGGACGGAGCTTCTACGAGCAGTACTTC. Translated, it gives CASSPTGRSFYEQYF.

The gene calls are TRBV9 and TRBJ2-2; D is unresolved. Trimming pared 6 bases from V and 4 bases from J, leaving 10 bases between. The CDR3 extends over 13 amino acids. Germline CDR1 and CDR2: SGDLS and YYNGEE. The CDR3 loop reads CASTEEVTGELFF. The CDR3 DNA follows: TGTGCCAGCACGGAAGAGGTCACCGGGGAGCTGTTTTTT.

This chain links TRBV12-3 or TRBV12-4 with TRBJ2-7; D not resolved. Trimming removed 7 bases at V and 3 bases at J, with 10 bases between. The CDR3 is 12 residues long. CDR3 protein: CASTQTSYEQYF. The CDR3 DNA is TGTGCCAGCACCCAGACCAGCTACGAGCAGTACTTC.

In this sample, this clonotype turned up a few times. V and J are TRBV20-1 and TRBJ2-3; D is unclear. Trimming cost V 0 bases and J 0 bases, with 16 bases left between them. The CDR3 is 17 residues long. Germline-derived CDR1 and CDR2 are DFQATT and SNEGSKA (reference sequence). The CDR3 nucleotides are TGCAGTGCTAGAGAGAACCCCCGTATCCCTAGCACAGATACGCAGTATTTT. Translated: CSARENPRIPSTDTQYF.

V and J are TRBV7-3 and TRBJ2-1; D gene uncertain. The germline gives CDR1 SGHTA, CDR2 FQGTGA. The ends were cut back, 1 base at V and 6 bases at J, with 22 bases in the middle. CDR3 length: 18 amino acids. CDR3 DNA sequence: TGTGCCAGCAGCTTAAGGGTAGCCCGCCCCCTCCGCAGCAATGAGCAGTTCTTC. Encoded protein: CASSLRVARPLRSNEQFF. Variable domain in full (rest from reference TRBV7-3 and TRBJ2-1): GAGVSQTPSNKVTEKGKYVELRCDPISGHTALYWYRQSLGQGPEFLIYFQGTGAADDSGLPNDRFFAVRPEGSVSTLKIQRTERGDSAVYLCASSLRVARPLRSNEQFFGPGTRLTVL.

This clonotype was detected only a few times. The CDR3 DNA reads TGCAGTGCTCCTCCCGGGACTAGCGGGAGTGAGACCCAGTACTTC. It specifies CSAPPGTSGSETQYF. This rearrangement joins TRBV20-1 to TRBJ2-5; 14 nucleotides match TRBD2. V trimming: 5 bases; J trimming: 5 bases; junction bases outside the gene matches: 7. Germline CDR1 and CDR2: DFQATT and SNEGSKA (reference sequence). The CDR3 loop spans 15 amino acids.

V gene TRBV7-2 combines with J gene TRBJ1-1; D unresolved. V dropped 4 bases and J dropped 4 bases, with 13 bases sitting between them. The germline V gene has CDR1 SGHTA and CDR2 FQGNSA. The length of the CDR3 is 14 residues. CDR3 in amino acids: CASSSWGGSTEAFF. The CDR3 DNA follows: TGTGCCAGCAGCTCCTGGGGAGGGAGCACTGAAGCTTTCTTT.

This clonotype was picked up many times. CDR3 protein: CASSLVGKTQYF. CDR3 coding DNA: TGTGCCAGCAGCTTAGTTGGAAAGACCCAGTACTTC. This sequence joins TRBV7-9 and TRBJ2-5; no definite D call. Germline V CDR1 and CDR2: SEHNR, FQNEAQ (reference sequence). There are 12 residues in the CDR3. Trimming stripped 1 base from V and 6 bases from J, with 6 bases between. The variable domain in full, with the rest retrieved from reference TRBV7-9 and TRBJ2-5, is DTGVSQNPRHKITKRGQNVTFRCDPISEHNRLYWYRQTLGQGPEFLTYFQNEAQLEKSRLLSDRFSAERPKGSFSTLEIQRTEQGDSAMYLCASSLVGKTQYFGPGTRLLVL.

This clonotype has a handful of counts. The V call is TRBV15, the J call TRBJ2-3; the match to TRBD2 covers 8 bases. Looked up from germline, CDR1 is LNHNV and CDR2 is YYDKDF (reference sequence). After removal of 3 bases from V and 2 bases from J, the junction contained 4 bases not matched to a gene. CDR3 length equals 15 residues. In DNA, the CDR3 is TGTGCCACCAGCAGCGAAGCGGGGGACACAGATACGCAGTATTTT. Its protein product is CATSSEAGDTDTQYF.

The table lists this clonotype with many counts. This sequence joins TRBV12-3 or TRBV12-4 and TRBJ2-1, with TRBD1 identical over 8 bases. The CDR3 consists of 15 residues. V was pared by 3 bases and J by 10 bases, with 11 bases of the junction left unmatched. CDR3 coding DNA: TGTGCCAGCAGTTTGAGGACAGGGAGTAATAGGGAGCAGTTCTTC. Its protein product is CASSLRTGSNREQFF.

V is TRBV20-1 and J is TRBJ2-3; 8 nucleotides match TRBD2. The ends lost 8 bases at V and 5 bases at J; junction bases unmatched: 9. The CDR3 has 13 amino acids. Germline V lookup: CDR1 DFQATT, CDR2 SNEGSKA (reference sequence). Written as DNA, the CDR3 is TGCAGTATGCTTTTCGGGGGGGGAGATACGCAGTATTTT. Its translation: CSMLFGGGDTQYF.

Only a few counts were recorded for this clonotype. The V gene is TRBV20-1, the J gene TRBJ1-2; TRBD1 might be the D (5 bases). The CDR3 spans 12 residues. V dropped 6 bases and J dropped 2 bases, with 10 bases sitting between them. The germline gives CDR1 DFQATT, CDR2 SNEGSKA (reference sequence). The CDR3 here is CSARQYNYGYTF. The CDR3 nucleotides read TGCAGTGCAAGACAGTACAACTATGGCTACACCTTC.

In regard to this clonotype: Likely a read error: the CDR3 ends without its conserved phenylalanine or tryptophan. The limits of the CDR3 on the DNA are not certain, so only TCRdb's listed CDR3 is given. This chain joins TRBV2 and TRBJ2-5; the D call TRBD1 from the table was never checked on the DNA. The CDR3 totals 12 residues, both ends included. Germline-derived CDR1 and CDR2 are SNHLY and FYNNEI. This chain's CDR3 is CASRLFRDRVTL.

This clonotype was found a few times. This chain's CDR3 is CASSPRNPRRETQYF. In nucleotides, the CDR3 is TGTGCCAGCAGCCCGCGAAACCCGAGAAGGGAGACCCAGTACTTC. The V and J genes are TRBV7-9 and TRBJ2-5; D remains ambiguous. There are 15 residues in the CDR3. Trimming took 5 bases from V and 5 from J, leaving 18 bases between them. Looked up from germline, CDR1 is SEHNR and CDR2 is FQNEAQ (reference sequence).

J is TRBJ2-3 and V is TRBV11-1; 9 bases map to TRBD1. Germline values: CDR1 SGHAT, CDR2 FQDESV (reference sequence). This CDR3 comprises 20 residues. The junction had 19 bases not matched to a gene; V was cut back by 5 bases and J by 1 base. The CDR3: CASSAARDRVILSGTDTQYF. DNA of the CDR3: TGTGCCAGCAGCGCCGCCCGGGACAGGGTGATACTTTCGGGCACAGATACGCAGTATTTT.

This sequence joins TRBV20-1 and TRBJ2-7; 8 positions agree with TRBD1. Per the germline V gene, CDR1 is DFQATT and CDR2 is SNEGSKA (reference sequence). With V trimmed by 4 bases and J by 3 bases, 2 bases remained unmatched. The CDR3 extends over 12 amino acids. The CDR3 sequence: CSATGQGYEQYF. For the CDR3, the DNA is TGCAGTGCTACAGGACAGGGCTACGAGCAGTACTTC.

This clonotype was found a few times. V is TRBV20-1 and J is TRBJ1-6; tentatively, D is TRBD1 (5 bases). This CDR3 has 12 residues. The V end was cut by 1 base, the J end by 14 bases, with 12 bases between. Germline assignment: CDR1 DFQATT and CDR2 SNEGSKA (reference sequence). Written as DNA, the CDR3 is TGCAGTGCTAGAGGCACAGGTCTTACCCTCCACTTT. Amino acids: CSARGTGLTLHF.

The CDR3 region is CASSEETGGQPQHF. The CDR3 bases are TGTGCCAGCAGTGAAGAGACAGGGGGTCAGCCCCAGCATTTT. The chain has TRBV2 and TRBJ1-5, with 9 bases fitting TRBD1. The CDR3 consists of 14 residues. Looked up from germline, CDR1 is SNHLY and CDR2 is FYNNEI. V gave up 1 base and J gave up 6 bases; unmatched junction bases: 1.

This clonotype was detected only a few times. The chain couples TRBV5-1 to TRBJ2-2; possibly TRBD2 for D (6 bases). The CDR3 is 15 residues long. V lost 3 bases and J 3 bases, leaving 12 bases between the germline ends. Germline CDR1 reads SGHRS; CDR2 reads YFSETQ. The CDR3: CASSWSGSDTGELFF. CDR3 in DNA: TGCGCCAGCAGCTGGAGCGGGTCAGACACCGGGGAGCTGTTTTTT.

This clonotype has a handful of counts. V is TRBV5-1 and J is TRBJ2-5, with TRBD1 matching over 9 bases. With 4 bases clipped from V and 5 bases from J, the junction kept 9 bases outside the gene matches. Germline V gene lookup returns CDR1 SGHRS and CDR2 YFSETQ. This CDR3 is 15 amino acids long. CDR3 nucleotides: TGCGCCAGCAGCGGTCAGACAGGGGGTGGGGAGACCCAGTACTTC. Amino acid sequence: CASSGQTGGGETQYF.

This chain links TRBV15 with TRBJ2-3; TRBD2 aligns across 8 bases. The CDR3 runs to 17 residues. Germline V gene data show CDR1 as LNHNV and CDR2 as YYDKDF (reference sequence). J was trimmed by 3 bases and V by 7 bases; bases with no gene match: 15. In DNA, the CDR3 is TGTGCCACCACTAAGCCGGGACTAGGGCGTTTGACAGATACGCAGTATTTT. It specifies CATTKPGLGRLTDTQYF.

This clonotype was observed a few times. The chain carries TRBV20-1 and TRBJ2-7; D gene uncertain. There are 14 residues in the CDR3. Looked up from germline, CDR1 is DFQATT and CDR2 is SNEGSKA (reference sequence). Trimming removed 2 bases at V and 0 bases at J, with 11 bases between. The CDR3 here is CSARSRWTSYEQYF. The DNA of the CDR3 is TGCAGTGCTAGATCCCGCTGGACCTCCTACGAGCAGTACTTC.

V usage is TRBV20-1 and J usage is TRBJ2-1; no clear D. The CDR3 contains 11 residues. V shed 7 bases and J shed 8 bases, with 12 bases lying between them. Looked up from germline, CDR1 is DFQATT and CDR2 is SNEGSKA (reference sequence). The CDR3: CSVSVGDEQFF. In DNA, the CDR3 is TGCAGTGTAAGCGTTGGGGATGAGCAGTTCTTC.